This T cell receptor (beta chain) was recovered during a study of T-cell reconstitution after alpha-beta-depleted transplantation in children. Notes on the study in general: Once a year had passed after transplant, T-cell counts and diversity came mostly from newly produced T cells. Reportedly, alpha-beta T cells present about two months post-transplant originated from several hundred expanded clones of graft origin. Diversity of TCRbeta at day 60 was high in some patients, arising from surviving recipient T cells and thymic progenitors.

This clonotype was counted ten times or more. As yet, its antigen is unknown. The germline gives CDR1 MNHEY, CDR2 SMNVEV (reference sequence). The CDR3 contains 11 residues. Trimming cost V 8 bases and J 9 bases; bases outside gene matches: 3. It was with unique molecular identifiers that the TCRbeta library was prepared. MiXCR, run by TCRdb on the PCR reads, gives a single entry per CDR3 protein. The sample carries over 450,000 distinct CDR3 sequences, roughly a tenth recorded once. The V gene is TRBV27, the J gene TRBJ2-1; TRBD1 matches 8 bases. This sample comprised PBMCs, obtained before TCRalphabeta/CD19-depleted stem cell transplant. This clonotype was obtained from a child aged 2 to 15 with inherited bone marrow failure, due to receive a stem cell transplant. The CDR3 sequence is CASRQGAEQFF. CDR3 in DNA: TGTGCCAGCCGTCAGGGGGCTGAGCAGTTCTTC.